The 24 T cell receptor beta chains reported below all come from one sample, sequenced in a study of blood T cell repertoires in COVID-19. Sequencing used immunoSEQ multiplex PCR; TCRdb keeps in-frame clones, though not all of them. The sample consists of more than 80,000 clones, roughly 79% of them appearing once. Material: peripheral blood. These receptors were collected from a human donor in a cohort sampled during active COVID-19.

The chain is built from TRBV7-9 and TRBJ2-7; possible D gene TRBD2, 6 bases. The germline V gene encodes CDR1 SEHNR and CDR2 FQNEAQ (reference sequence). Between the trimmed V and J ends, which lost 4 bases and 1 base, there was a span of 23 bases. The CDR3 extends over 18 amino acids. The chain's CDR3 is CASSSPGLWERGSYEQYF. Written as DNA, the CDR3 is TGTGCCAGCAGCTCACCGGGACTGTGGGAAAGGGGTTCCTACGAGCAGTACTTC.

The chain links TRBV6-5 to TRBJ1-1, with TRBD1 matching 9 bases. Germline CDR1 reads MNHEY; CDR2 reads SVGAGI. CDR3 length equals 15 residues. J lost 7 bases, V lost 2 bases, and 8 bases had no gene match. The CDR3 loop reads CASSYRGDRAGEAFF. DNA of the CDR3: TGTGCCAGCAGTTACAGGGGGGACAGGGCGGGTGAAGCTTTCTTT.

This chain joins TRBV7-3 and TRBJ2-3; possibly TRBD2 for D (5 bases). From germline, CDR1 is SGHTA and CDR2 FQGTGA. The length of the CDR3 is 20 residues. V was shortened by 4 bases and J by 3 bases, with 29 bases between the two germline ends. The CDR3 loop reads CASSSPAPPLIGGPTDTQYF. As DNA, the CDR3 is TGTGCCAGCAGCTCTCCCGCCCCACCCCTGATCGGAGGTCCAACAGATACGCAGTATTTT.

This chain uses TRBV5-5 with TRBJ1-1, with unresolved D. The CDR3 runs to 13 residues. Germline lookup yields CDR1 SGHKS and CDR2 YYEKEE (reference sequence). The V end lost 2 bases, the J end lost 5 bases, and 10 bases lay between the germline ends. The CDR3 nucleotides read TGTGCCAGCAGCTTCAACAGAAATACTGAAGCTTTCTTT. The encoded protein is CASSFNRNTEAFF.

The CDR3 region is CASSQDQSGGGLYEQYF. The CDR3 region has the DNA TGTGCCAGCAGCCAAGATCAGTCTGGGGGAGGCCTCTACGAGCAGTACTTC. The genes are TRBV3-1 (or the pseudogene TRBV3-2) and TRBJ2-7, with D possibly being TRBD2 (6 bases). Looked up from germline, CDR1 is LGHDT and CDR2 is YNNKEL (reference sequence). This CDR3 is 17 amino acids long. Trimming stripped 0 bases from V and 3 bases from J, with 18 bases between.

The sample holds a few counts of this clone. This rearrangement joins TRBV6-1 to TRBJ1-1; possible D gene TRBD1, 5 bases. The CDR3 contains 14 residues. Trimming took 3 bases from V and 0 from J, leaving 8 bases between them. CDR1 is MNHNS, CDR2 SASEGT, per germline. The CDR3: CASSEDKMNTEAFF. Here the CDR3 DNA reads TGTGCCAGCAGTGAGGACAAGATGAACACTGAAGCTTTCTTT.

This clone was observed a single time. The chain's CDR3 is CASTPLGTGGGVGGYTF. The CDR3 coding sequence is TGTGCCAGCACCCCTTTAGGGACAGGGGGCGGAGTGGGTGGCTACACCTTC. The gene calls are TRBV28 and TRBJ1-2; TRBD1 agrees at 12 bases. With V trimmed by 7 bases and J by 7 bases, 16 bases remained unmatched. The CDR3 contains 17 residues. Germline CDR1 and CDR2: MDHEN and SYDVKM.

The chain couples TRBV28 to TRBJ1-5; 8 bases map to TRBD1. With 2 bases clipped from V and 6 bases from J, the junction kept 3 bases outside the gene matches. The CDR3 has 14 amino acids. Germline assignment: CDR1 MDHEN and CDR2 SYDVKM. CDR3 amino acids: CASSLETGAQPQHF. CDR3 nucleotides: TGTGCCAGCAGTTTAGAGACAGGGGCTCAGCCCCAGCATTTT.

The chain joins TRBV6-2 or TRBV6-3 to TRBJ2-7; weak D call: TRBD1 (6 bases). The CDR3 is made up of 13 amino acids. CDR1 and CDR2 from the germline V gene are MNHEY and SVGEGT. Trimming removed 3 bases at V and 7 bases at J, with 13 bases between. The CDR3 DNA reads TGTGCCAGCAGTTATCGGACAGACAAGGAGCAGTACTTC. This codes for CASSYRTDKEQYF.

This chain connects TRBV19 to TRBJ2-1; the D gene is possibly TRBD2 (7 bases). Trimming stripped 8 bases from V and 8 bases from J, with 22 bases between. CDR1 LNHDA and CDR2 SQIVND come from the germline V gene (reference sequence). The CDR3 covers 15 residues. The CDR3 sequence is CASQGGGTRLHEQFF. The CDR3 DNA reads as TGTGCCAGTCAAGGGGGAGGGACCCGGCTCCATGAGCAGTTCTTC. The whole variable domain, remainder taken from reference TRBV19 and TRBJ2-1, is DGGITQSPKYLFRKEGQNVTLSCEQNLNHDAMYWYRQDPGQGLRLIYYSQIVNDFQKGDIAEGYSVSREKKESFPLTVTSAQKNPTAFYLCASQGGGTRLHEQFFGPGTRLTVL.

V and J are TRBV27 and TRBJ2-7; 8 bases map to TRBD2. J gave up 1 base and V 6 bases, and 11 bases lay outside the gene matches. Germline loops: CDR1 MNHEY, CDR2 SMNVEV (reference sequence). The CDR3 has 16 amino acids. The CDR3 DNA is TGTGCCAGCAGGGGTTCAGGACTAGCCACTTCCTACGAGCAGTACTTC. Translated: CASRGSGLATSYEQYF.

This chain uses TRBV9 with TRBJ2-7; 7 bases match TRBD1. There are 14 residues in the CDR3. V trimming: 2 bases; J trimming: 2 bases; junction bases outside the gene matches: 4. Germline CDR1 is SGDLS and CDR2 is YYNGEE. In DNA, the CDR3 is TGTGCCAGCAGCGTTGGGACAGACCCCTACGAGCAGTACTTC. Encoded protein: CASSVGTDPYEQYF.

The chain links TRBV28 to TRBJ1-2, with D perhaps TRBD1 (5 bases). Germline V gives CDR1 MDHEN, CDR2 SYDVKM. This CDR3 region has 14 residues. V lost 7 bases and J lost 5, with 17 bases in between. CDR3 nucleotides: TGTGCCAGCACCGCCTGGGACGGGGGATATGGCTACACCTTC. This gives the protein CASTAWDGGYGYTF.

The V gene is TRBV7-2, the J gene TRBJ2-1; TRBD2 agrees at 12 bases. Germline assignment: CDR1 SGHTA and CDR2 FQGNSA. The CDR3 has 15 amino acids. V lost 4 bases, J lost 8 bases, and 6 bases stayed unmatched. The CDR3 spells CASSYAGTSGHEQFF. The CDR3 DNA is TGTGCCAGCAGCTACGCCGGGACTAGCGGGCATGAGCAGTTCTTC.

The rearrangement links TRBV2 to TRBJ2-1, with TRBD2 identical over 7 bases. Germline-derived CDR1 and CDR2 are SNHLY and FYNNEI. J gave up 6 bases and V 5 bases, and 13 bases lay outside the gene matches. The CDR3 has 16 residues. CDR3 loop: CASSPRIAGPPNEQFF. The CDR3 DNA reads TGTGCCAGCAGTCCTAGAATAGCGGGCCCCCCCAATGAGCAGTTCTTC.

J is TRBJ1-1 and V is TRBV11-2; 7 bases line up with TRBD1. V was clipped by 5 bases and J by 8 bases; unmatched bases: 2. Germline lookup yields CDR1 SGHAT and CDR2 FQNNGV. The CDR3 contains 11 residues. In DNA, the CDR3 is TGTGCCAGCAGCCGGACAGGAGAAGCTTTCTTT. Translated: CASSRTGEAFF.

The rearrangement uses TRBV5-4 and TRBJ2-3, with 9 bases lining up with TRBD1. This CDR3 region has 15 residues. Losses at the gene ends were 4 bases for V and 4 bases for J; bases not matched to a gene: 7. CDR1 and CDR2 from the germline V gene are SGHNT and YYREEE (reference sequence). CDR3 in amino acids: CASSLQGAMADTQYF. In DNA, the CDR3 is TGTGCCAGCAGCCTACAGGGGGCTATGGCAGATACGCAGTATTTT. Supplemented by reference TRBV5-4 and TRBJ2-3, the full variable domain reads ETGVTQSPTHLIKTRGQQVTLRCSSQSGHNTVSWYQQALGQGPQFIFQYYREEENGRGNFPPRFSGLQFPNYSSELNVNALELDDSALYLCASSLQGAMADTQYFGPGTRLTVL.

V is TRBV28 and J is TRBJ1-2; possible D gene TRBD1, 6 bases. This CDR3 is 13 amino acids long. V lost 6 bases to trimming and J lost 4 bases, with 12 bases between them. Germline values: CDR1 MDHEN, CDR2 SYDVKM. The CDR3 region is CASSLQGFYGYTF. CDR3 nucleotides: TGTGCCAGCAGCCTACAGGGATTCTATGGCTACACCTTC.

Relative to its sample, this clone is medium-sized (0.01 to 0.1%). This chain uses TRBV5-1 with TRBJ1-2; 8 nucleotides align to TRBD1. This CDR3 has 15 residues. Germline CDR1 SGHRS, CDR2 YFSETQ. J gave up 0 bases and V 2 bases, and 3 bases lay outside the gene matches. Here the CDR3 reads CASSLLGQANYGYTF. In DNA, the CDR3 is TGCGCCAGCAGCTTACTGGGACAGGCTAACTATGGCTACACCTTC.

The V and J genes are TRBV15 and TRBJ2-7, with 11 positions matching TRBD1. The CDR3 spans 15 residues. After removal of 4 bases from V and 4 bases from J, the junction contained 6 bases not matched to a gene. Germline lookup yields CDR1 LNHNV and CDR2 YYDKDF (reference sequence). In nucleotides, the CDR3 is TGTGCCACCAGCAACCGGGACAGGGGGAATTACGAGCAGTACTTC. It codes for CATSNRDRGNYEQYF.

The rearrangement links TRBV27 to TRBJ2-2; 10 bases map to TRBD2. The CDR3 consists of 17 residues. J was trimmed by 6 bases and V by 7 bases; bases with no gene match: 14. CDR1 MNHEY and CDR2 SMNVEV come from the germline V gene (reference sequence). CDR3 protein: CASKFFPERGGPGELFF. The CDR3 bases are TGTGCCAGCAAGTTCTTTCCGGAGCGGGGGGGCCCCGGGGAGCTGTTTTTT.

J is TRBJ2-2 and V is TRBV2, with 9 bases aligning to TRBD2. V trimming: 6 bases; J trimming: 1 base; junction bases outside the gene matches: 0. CDR3 size: 14 residues. Per germline, CDR1 SNHLY and CDR2 FYNNEI. CDR3 protein: CASRRGGNTGELFF. The CDR3 coding sequence is TGTGCCAGCAGGCGGGGGGGGAACACCGGGGAGCTGTTTTTT.

This chain joins TRBV19 and TRBJ2-5, with 8 bases fitting TRBD1. The CDR3 sequence is 15 residues long. Germline CDR1 LNHDA, CDR2 SQIVND (reference sequence). Trimming removed 4 bases from V and 2 bases from J; junction bases left unmatched: 6. The CDR3 loop reads CASSTGRGLQETQYF. CDR3 nucleotides: TGTGCCAGTAGTACAGGCAGGGGGCTTCAAGAGACCCAGTACTTC.

The chain is built from TRBV5-5 and TRBJ2-7; no clear D. Germline CDR1 is SGHKS and CDR2 is YYEKEE (reference sequence). V was trimmed by 1 base and J by 5 bases, leaving 13 bases between them. The CDR3 sequence is 14 residues long. DNA for the CDR3: TGTGCCAGCAGCTTGATCACGACATTAGACGAGCAGTACTTC. Translation gives CASSLITTLDEQYF.